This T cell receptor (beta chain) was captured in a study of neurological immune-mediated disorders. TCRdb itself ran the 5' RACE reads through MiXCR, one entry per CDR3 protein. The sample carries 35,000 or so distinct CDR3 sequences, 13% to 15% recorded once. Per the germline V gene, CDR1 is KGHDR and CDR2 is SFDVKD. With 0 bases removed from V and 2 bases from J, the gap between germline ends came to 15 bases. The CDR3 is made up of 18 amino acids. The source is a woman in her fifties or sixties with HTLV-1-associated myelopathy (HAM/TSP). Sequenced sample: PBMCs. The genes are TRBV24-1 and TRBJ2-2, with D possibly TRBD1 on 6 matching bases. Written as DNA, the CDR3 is TGTGCCACCAGTGATTTGGGAGCCGGCAGGGGAAACACCGGGGAGCTGTTTTTT. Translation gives CATSDLGAGRGNTGELFF.